These 15 T cell receptor beta chains were all obtained from the same sample, sequenced in a study of blood T cell repertoires in COVID-19. Libraries were prepared by immunoSEQ multiplex PCR; TCRdb keeps only in-frame clonotypes and omits some of them. The sample contains a few hundred thousand clones, more than 65% of which appear only once. The specimen sequenced was peripheral blood. The source of these receptors is a woman under 30 with acute or convalescent COVID-19.

The V and J genes are TRBV19 and TRBJ2-3, with 8 nucleotides matching TRBD1. V lost 4 bases and J lost 4; bases outside the gene matches: 4. The CDR3 spans 14 residues. The germline V gene encodes CDR1 LNHDA and CDR2 SQIVND (reference sequence). CDR3 DNA: TGTGCCAGTAGTACAAGGACAGGGCCAGATACGCAGTATTTT. Amino acid sequence: CASSTRTGPDTQYF.

This clone was picked up a small number of times. This chain uses TRBV30 with TRBJ2-1; 9 bases map to TRBD1. Trimming removed 1 base from V and 2 bases from J; junction bases left unmatched: 6. This CDR3 has 16 residues. CDR1 GTSNPN and CDR2 SVGIG come from the germline V gene (reference sequence). In DNA form, the CDR3 reads TGTGCCTGGAGTGGGATCTGGACAGGGGCCTACAATGAGCAGTTCTTC. This gives the protein CAWSGIWTGAYNEQFF.

The chain joins TRBV28 to TRBJ1-6; D unclear. Looked up from germline, CDR1 is MDHEN and CDR2 is SYDVKM. V lost 6 bases and J 7 bases, leaving 7 bases between the germline ends. This CDR3 region has 12 residues. The CDR3 DNA sequence: TGTGCCAGCAGCCTAAAGAATTCACCCCTCCACTTT. Protein sequence: CASSLKNSPLHF.

The chain joins TRBV18 to TRBJ1-1; possibly TRBD1 for D (6 bases). CDR3 size: 16 residues. Trimming stripped 3 bases from V and 1 base from J, with 15 bases between. Germline V CDR1 and CDR2: KGHSH, LQKENI. Here the CDR3 reads CASSPRDKLGNTEAFF. The CDR3 nucleotides are TGTGCCAGCTCACCCCGGGACAAACTCGGGAACACTGAAGCTTTCTTT.

The rearrangement joins TRBV29-1 to TRBJ1-1, with D unclear. Germline CDR1 is SQVTM and CDR2 is ANQGSEA. Trimming left V 6 bases short and J 1 base short, with 12 bases between. The CDR3 totals 13 residues. The CDR3 here is CSVAEHENTEAFF. CDR3 coding DNA: TGCAGCGTGGCGGAACACGAGAACACTGAAGCTTTCTTT.

This sequence joins TRBV9 and TRBJ1-6; TRBD1 might be the D (6 bases). Trimming removed 3 bases from V and 10 bases from J, with 20 bases in between. The CDR3 extends over 16 amino acids. Per the germline V gene, CDR1 is SGDLS and CDR2 is YYNGEE. Written as DNA, the CDR3 is TGTGCCAGCAGCGCCGCTACAGGGTCGATAGGGTCACCCCTCCACTTT. This encodes CASSAATGSIGSPLHF. Drawing the rest from reference TRBV9 and TRBJ1-6, the complete variable domain is DSGVTQTPKHLITATGQRVTLRCSPRSGDLSVYWYQQSLDQGLQFLIQYYNGEERAKGNILERFSAQQFPDLHSELNLSSLELGDSALYFCASSAATGSIGSPLHFGNGTRLTVT.

This chain links TRBV7-2 with TRBJ1-5; the D is unclear. There are 13 residues in the CDR3. Trimming left V 5 bases short and J 5 bases short, with 10 bases between. The germline V gene encodes CDR1 SGHTA and CDR2 FQGNSA. The CDR3 DNA reads TGTGCCAGCAGCCCCGGGAGCTATCAGCCCCAGCATTTT. Protein sequence: CASSPGSYQPQHF.

This clone was counted only a few times. V usage is TRBV19 and J usage is TRBJ2-1; 9 bases line up with TRBD2. CDR1 and CDR2 from the germline V gene are LNHDA and SQIVND (reference sequence). The CDR3 consists of 14 residues. The V and J ends lost 1 base and 10 bases, in that order; junction bases with no gene match: 5. The CDR3 region has the DNA TGTGCCAGTAGTATAGGCGGGAGGGCACGGGAGCAGTTCTTC. Its translation: CASSIGGRAREQFF.

V gene TRBV5-6 combines with J gene TRBJ2-1; TRBD2 agrees at 9 bases. J was trimmed by 8 bases and V by 4 bases; bases with no gene match: 10. CDR3 length equals 15 residues. CDR1 is SGHDT, CDR2 YYEEEE, per germline. In DNA form, the CDR3 reads TGTGCCAGCAGCGCCCCGGGACTAGCTAACCATGAGCAGTTCTTC. This encodes CASSAPGLANHEQFF.

V is TRBV15 and J is TRBJ2-7, with D perhaps TRBD2 (5 bases). V was trimmed by 1 base and J by 7 bases, leaving 8 bases between them. This CDR3 is built from 12 residues. Germline loops: CDR1 LNHNV, CDR2 YYDKDF (reference sequence). The CDR3 region has the DNA TGTGCCACCAGCAGAGCCCCGGGGGAGCAGTACTTC. Translated, it gives CATSRAPGEQYF.

This chain connects TRBV7-2 to TRBJ2-5; D might be TRBD2 (6 bases). The CDR3 is made up of 14 amino acids. The V end was cut by 5 bases, the J end by 4 bases, with 14 bases between. CDR1 and CDR2 (germline): SGHTA, FQGNSA. CDR3 sequence (DNA): TGTGCCAGCAGCCTCTTGCTCGGGGGAGAGACCCAGTACTTC. Protein sequence: CASSLLLGGETQYF.

This rearrangement joins TRBV4-3 to TRBJ1-3; the match to TRBD1 covers 8 bases. There are 16 residues in the CDR3. Germline V gives CDR1 LGHNA, CDR2 YSLEER. The ends lost 0 bases at V and 0 bases at J; junction bases unmatched: 1. The CDR3 DNA sequence: TGCGCCAGCAGCCAAGACGGACAGGGCTCTGGAAACACCATATATTTT. Amino acid sequence: CASSQDGQGSGNTIYF.

The chain has TRBV3-1 (or the pseudogene TRBV3-2) and TRBJ2-3, with 11 bases fitting TRBD2. Trimming at V came to 4 bases and at J to 0 bases, leaving 3 bases not matched to a gene. CDR1 LGHDT and CDR2 YNNKEL come from the germline V gene (reference sequence). This CDR3 has 16 residues. The CDR3 sequence: CASSPWTSGSTDTQYF. CDR3 DNA: TGTGCCAGCAGCCCCTGGACTAGCGGGAGCACAGATACGCAGTATTTT.

The chain is built from TRBV27 and TRBJ2-1; the D gene is possibly TRBD2 (5 bases). Germline V gene sequence: CDR1 MNHEY, CDR2 SMNVEV (reference sequence). The CDR3 totals 13 residues. With 8 bases removed from V and 9 bases from J, the gap between germline ends came to 17 bases. The chain's CDR3 is CASGLYVGFEQFF. Here the CDR3 DNA reads TGTGCCAGCGGACTCTATGTCGGTTTTGAGCAGTTCTTC.

Notes on this clone: Sequence at one end of the junction differs from germline and may be a read error. The identical CDR3 is also encoded by other nucleotide sequences in the sample. V gene TRBV28 combines with J gene TRBJ2-5; D not resolved. The CDR3 runs 12 residues. Germline CDR1 and CDR2: MDHEN and SYDVKM. CDR3 loop: CASSLAGETQYF. CDR3 coding DNA: TGTGCCAGCAGTTTAGCAGGCGAGACCCAATACTTC.